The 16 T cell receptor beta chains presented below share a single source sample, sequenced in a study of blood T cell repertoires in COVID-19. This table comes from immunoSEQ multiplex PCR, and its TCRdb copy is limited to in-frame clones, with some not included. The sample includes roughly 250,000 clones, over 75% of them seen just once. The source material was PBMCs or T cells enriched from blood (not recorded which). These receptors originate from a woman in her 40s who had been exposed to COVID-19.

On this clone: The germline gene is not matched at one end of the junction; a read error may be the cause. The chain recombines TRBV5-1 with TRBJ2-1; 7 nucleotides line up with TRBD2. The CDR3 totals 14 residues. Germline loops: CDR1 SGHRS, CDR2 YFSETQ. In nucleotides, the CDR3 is TGTGCCAGCGCAGGACCGGGACTATACAATGAGCAGTTCTTC. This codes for CASAGPGLYNEQFF.

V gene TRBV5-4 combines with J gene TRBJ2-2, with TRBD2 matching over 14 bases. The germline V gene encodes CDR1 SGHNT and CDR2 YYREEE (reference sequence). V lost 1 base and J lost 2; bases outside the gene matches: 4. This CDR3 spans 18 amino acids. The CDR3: CASSLTGLAGVNTGELFF. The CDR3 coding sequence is TGTGCCAGCAGCTTGACGGGACTAGCGGGGGTAAACACCGGGGAGCTGTTTTTT.

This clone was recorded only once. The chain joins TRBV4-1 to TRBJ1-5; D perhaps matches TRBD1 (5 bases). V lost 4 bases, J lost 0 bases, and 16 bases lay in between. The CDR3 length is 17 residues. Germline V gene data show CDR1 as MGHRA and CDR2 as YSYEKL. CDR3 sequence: CASSRDVGGISNQPQHF. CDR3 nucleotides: TGCGCCAGCAGCCGGGACGTCGGGGGGATTAGCAATCAGCCCCAGCATTTT.

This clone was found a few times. CDR3 loop: CASSFRLARVQETQYF. CDR3 DNA: TGTGCCAGCAGCTTCCGACTAGCAAGGGTACAAGAGACCCAGTACTTC. V gene TRBV7-6 combines with J gene TRBJ2-5; 7 nucleotides agree with TRBD2. J gave up 2 bases and V 3 bases, and 9 bases lay outside the gene matches. The V gene's germline CDR1 is SGHVS and CDR2 FNYEAQ. The CDR3 spans 16 residues. The full variable domain, in which reference TRBV7-6 and TRBJ2-5 provide the parts outside the CDR3, is GAGVSQSPRYKVTKRGQDVALRCDPISGHVSLYWYRQALGQGPEFLTYFNYEAQQDKSGLPNDRFSAERPEGSISTLTIQRTEQRDSAMYRCASSFRLARVQETQYFGPGTRLLVL.

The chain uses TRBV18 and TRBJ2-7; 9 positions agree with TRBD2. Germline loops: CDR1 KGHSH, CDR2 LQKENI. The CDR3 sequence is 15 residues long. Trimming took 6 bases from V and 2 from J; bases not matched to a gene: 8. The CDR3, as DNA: TGTGCCAGCTCTCCCAGCGGGGGGAATACCTACGAGCAGTACTTC. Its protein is CASSPSGGNTYEQYF.

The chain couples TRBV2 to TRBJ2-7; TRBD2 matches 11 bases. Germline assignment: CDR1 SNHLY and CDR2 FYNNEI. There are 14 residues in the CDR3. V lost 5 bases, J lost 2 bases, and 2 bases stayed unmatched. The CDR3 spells CASSLAGGTYEQYF. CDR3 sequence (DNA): TGTGCCAGCAGTCTAGCGGGGGGCACCTACGAGCAGTACTTC.

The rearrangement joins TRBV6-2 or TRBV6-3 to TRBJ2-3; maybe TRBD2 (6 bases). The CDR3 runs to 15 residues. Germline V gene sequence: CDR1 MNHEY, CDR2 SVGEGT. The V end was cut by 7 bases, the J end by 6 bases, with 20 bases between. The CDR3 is CASTPIGGIGDTQYF. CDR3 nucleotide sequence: TGTGCCAGCACCCCCATTGGCGGGATCGGCGATACGCAGTATTTT.

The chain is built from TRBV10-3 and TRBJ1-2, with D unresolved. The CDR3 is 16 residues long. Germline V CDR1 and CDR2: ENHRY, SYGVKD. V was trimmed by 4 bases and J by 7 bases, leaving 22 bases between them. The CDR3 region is CAISAQVGMSGVGYTF. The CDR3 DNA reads TGTGCCATCAGTGCCCAGGTTGGGATGTCCGGGGTTGGCTACACCTTC.

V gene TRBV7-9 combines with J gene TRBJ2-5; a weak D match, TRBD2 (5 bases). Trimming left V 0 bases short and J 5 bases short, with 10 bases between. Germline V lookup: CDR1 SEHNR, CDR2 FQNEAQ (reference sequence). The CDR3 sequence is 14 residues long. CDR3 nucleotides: TGTGCCAGCAGCTTAGCGGGGAGTCTTGAGACCCAGTACTTC. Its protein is CASSLAGSLETQYF.

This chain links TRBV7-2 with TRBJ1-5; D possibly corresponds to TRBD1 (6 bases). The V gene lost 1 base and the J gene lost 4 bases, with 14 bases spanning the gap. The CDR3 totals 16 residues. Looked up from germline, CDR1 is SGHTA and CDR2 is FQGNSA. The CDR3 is CASSLVGTTGNQPQHF. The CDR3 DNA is TGTGCCAGCAGCTTAGTGGGGACCACAGGGAATCAGCCCCAGCATTTT.

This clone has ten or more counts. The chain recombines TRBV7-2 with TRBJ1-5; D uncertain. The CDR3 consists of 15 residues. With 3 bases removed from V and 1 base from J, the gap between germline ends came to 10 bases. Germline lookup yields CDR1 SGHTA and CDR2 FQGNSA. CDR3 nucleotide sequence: TGTGCCAGCAGCTTTATTTCGGGGAGCAATCAGCCCCAGCATTTT. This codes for CASSFISGSNQPQHF.

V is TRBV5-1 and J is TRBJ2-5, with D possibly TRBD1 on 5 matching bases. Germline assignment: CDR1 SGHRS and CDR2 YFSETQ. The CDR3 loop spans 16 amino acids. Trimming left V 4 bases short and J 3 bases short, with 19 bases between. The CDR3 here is CASSPTGLGFEETQYF. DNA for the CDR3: TGCGCCAGCAGCCCCACAGGCTTGGGGTTCGAAGAGACCCAGTACTTC. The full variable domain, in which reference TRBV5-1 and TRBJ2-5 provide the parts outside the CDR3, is KAGVTQTPRYLIKTRGQQVTLSCSPISGHRSVSWYQQTPGQGLQFLFEYFSETQRNKGNFPGRFSGRQFSNSRSEMNVSTLELGDSALYLCASSPTGLGFEETQYFGPGTRLLVL.

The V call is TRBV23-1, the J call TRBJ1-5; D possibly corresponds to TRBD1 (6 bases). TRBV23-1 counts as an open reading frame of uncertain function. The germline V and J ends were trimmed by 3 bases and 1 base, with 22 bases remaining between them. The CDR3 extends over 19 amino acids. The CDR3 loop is CASSQGTRTDRKSNQPQHF. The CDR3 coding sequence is TGCGCCAGCAGTCAGGGGACGCGGACAGACAGAAAAAGCAATCAGCCCCAGCATTTT.

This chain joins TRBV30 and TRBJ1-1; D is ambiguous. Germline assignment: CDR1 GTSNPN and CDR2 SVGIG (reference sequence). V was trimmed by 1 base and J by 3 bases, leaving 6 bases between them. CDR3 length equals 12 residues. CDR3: CAWSAGYTEAFF. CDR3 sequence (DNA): TGTGCCTGGAGTGCGGGTTACACTGAAGCTTTCTTT.

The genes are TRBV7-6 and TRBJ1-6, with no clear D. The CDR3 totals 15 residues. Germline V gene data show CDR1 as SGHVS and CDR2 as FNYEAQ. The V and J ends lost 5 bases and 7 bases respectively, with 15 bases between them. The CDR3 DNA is TGTGCCAGCAGCCTCACACAGCGGATGAATTCACCCCTCCACTTT. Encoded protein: CASSLTQRMNSPLHF.

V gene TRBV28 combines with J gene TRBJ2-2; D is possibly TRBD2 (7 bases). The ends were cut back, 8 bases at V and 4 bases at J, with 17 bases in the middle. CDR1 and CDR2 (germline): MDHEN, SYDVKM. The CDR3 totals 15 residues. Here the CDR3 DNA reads TGTGCCAGCGGGCCGGGGGGCACGGGCACCGGGGAGCTGTTTTTT. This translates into CASGPGGTGTGELFF.